Shown below are 19 T cell receptor beta chains from a single sample sequenced in a study of T cell responses to AZD1222 COVID-19 vaccine. Profiled with immunoSEQ multiplex PCR; TCRdb holds only in-frame clones, not every one. The sample shows tens of thousands of clones, 75% to 95% of them seen only once. This material consisted of peripheral blood, taken 28 days after the second AZD1222 dose. The receptors originated from an adult who received the AZD1222 COVID-19 vaccine.

V is TRBV4-1 and J is TRBJ1-4; D not resolved. Deletions cut 1 base from V and 8 bases from J, with 11 bases between. The germline V gene encodes CDR1 MGHRA and CDR2 YSYEKL. The length of the CDR3 is 14 residues. The CDR3 loop is CASSQGGIGEKLFF. CDR3 in DNA: TGCGCCAGCAGCCAAGGAGGGATCGGCGAAAAACTGTTTTTT.

This chain connects TRBV19 to TRBJ1-6, with 7 nucleotides matching TRBD1. Germline trimming cut 6 bases from V and 7 bases from J; bases unmatched to any gene: 6. The CDR3 runs 14 residues. Germline V lookup: CDR1 LNHDA, CDR2 SQIVND (reference sequence). The CDR3 is CASRHGTENSPLHF. The DNA for the CDR3 is TGTGCCAGTAGGCACGGGACAGAAAATTCACCCCTCCACTTT. The complete variable domain, with remaining parts taken from reference TRBV19 and TRBJ1-6, reads DGGITQSPKYLFRKEGQNVTLSCEQNLNHDAMYWYRQDPGQGLRLIYYSQIVNDFQKGDIAEGYSVSREKKESFPLTVTSAQKNPTAFYLCASRHGTENSPLHFGNGTRLTVT.

This chain joins TRBV6-1 and TRBJ2-4; D remains unclear. Between the trimmed V and J ends, which lost 2 bases and 9 bases, there was a span of 14 bases. The germline V gene encodes CDR1 MNHNS and CDR2 SASEGT. The CDR3 length is 14 residues. The CDR3 DNA reads as TGTGCCAGCAGTGAATTGTGGCTTTCTAGCATTCAGTACTTC. Amino acid sequence: CASSELWLSSIQYF.

The CDR3 DNA follows: TGTGCCAGCACCATCGGGGGACCGATCAGGCCCCAGCATTTT. Its protein product is CASTIGGPIRPQHF. The chain links TRBV28 to TRBJ1-5; TRBD1 might be the D (5 bases). The CDR3 length is 14 residues. Germline assignment: CDR1 MDHEN and CDR2 SYDVKM. V was trimmed by 7 bases and J by 9 bases, leaving 19 bases between them.

This clone was recorded only once. This chain joins TRBV19 and TRBJ1-1; no clear D. The CDR3 runs to 11 residues. Trimming removed 6 bases from V and 4 bases from J, with 6 bases in between. The germline gives CDR1 LNHDA, CDR2 SQIVND (reference sequence). CDR3 sequence (DNA): TGTGCCAGTAGGGGTTTCACTGAAGCTTTCTTT. Protein product: CASRGFTEAFF.

V usage is TRBV2 and J usage is TRBJ1-4, with no clear D. This CDR3 comprises 11 residues. V was shortened by 5 bases and J by 7 bases, with 5 bases between the two germline ends. Per germline, CDR1 SNHLY and CDR2 FYNNEI. The CDR3 region has the DNA TGTGCCAGCAGTCCCGGTGAAAAACTGTTTTTT. Amino acid sequence: CASSPGEKLFF.

The gene calls are TRBV3-1 (or the pseudogene TRBV3-2) and TRBJ2-3; 10 positions agree with TRBD1. Trimming at V came to 4 bases and at J to 4 bases, leaving 11 bases not matched to a gene. Germline values: CDR1 LGHDT, CDR2 YNNKEL (reference sequence). CDR3 size: 17 residues. This CDR3 is CASSRWKTGGKADTQYF. DNA of the CDR3: TGTGCCAGCAGCCGATGGAAGACAGGGGGCAAGGCAGATACGCAGTATTTT.

Comment on this clone: Relative to the germline gene, one junction end is altered; a read error may explain this. The V call is TRBV28, the J call TRBJ2-6; 9 positions match TRBD1. This CDR3 has 16 amino acids. CDR1 and CDR2 from the germline V gene are MDHEN and SYDVKM. Written as DNA, the CDR3 is TGTGCCAGCAGTCCATATCCCCGGACAGGGGTCAACGTCCTGACTTTC. Translating it yields CASSPYPRTGVNVLTF.

The genes are TRBV5-6 and TRBJ1-2; D is unresolved. The CDR3 spans 14 residues. V shed 0 bases and J shed 8 bases, with 14 bases lying between them. Germline V gives CDR1 SGHDT, CDR2 YYEEEE. CDR3 amino acids: CASSLGVLYEGYTF. For the CDR3, the DNA is TGTGCCAGCAGCTTGGGAGTCCTATATGAAGGCTACACCTTC.

In its sample, this clone was seen once. The chain combines TRBV4-1 with TRBJ1-5; possibly TRBD1 for D (6 bases). The length of the CDR3 is 14 residues. V dropped 4 bases and J dropped 7 bases, with 14 bases sitting between them. Germline loops: CDR1 MGHRA, CDR2 YSYEKL. CDR3 sequence reads: CASSLRQDQQPQHF. The CDR3 DNA is TGCGCCAGCAGCCTCCGACAGGACCAACAGCCCCAGCATTTT.

This rearrangement joins TRBV5-1 to TRBJ2-7, with no clear D. Germline CDR1 reads SGHRS; CDR2 reads YFSETQ. This CDR3 comprises 13 residues. The V end lost 0 bases, the J end lost 2 bases, and 6 bases lay between the germline ends. CDR3 nucleotide sequence: TGCGCCAGCAGCTTGGTCCCAACCTACGAGCAGTACTTC. Amino acids: CASSLVPTYEQYF. The whole variable domain, remainder taken from reference TRBV5-1 and TRBJ2-7, is KAGVTQTPRYLIKTRGQQVTLSCSPISGHRSVSWYQQTPGQGLQFLFEYFSETQRNKGNFPGRFSGRQFSNSRSEMNVSTLELGDSALYLCASSLVPTYEQYFGPGTRLTVT.

The V call is TRBV4-3, the J call TRBJ2-7; maybe TRBD1 (5 bases). This CDR3 contains 14 residues. The V end lost 4 bases, the J end lost 2 bases, and 12 bases lay between the germline ends. From germline, CDR1 is LGHNA and CDR2 YSLEER. CDR3 residues: CASSLWQGAYEQYF. CDR3 DNA sequence: TGCGCCAGCAGCCTATGGCAGGGCGCCTACGAGCAGTACTTC.

This clone has a single count. The genes are TRBV28 and TRBJ1-5, with 9 bases identical to TRBD1. CDR1 and CDR2 from the germline V gene are MDHEN and SYDVKM. Trimming removed 5 bases from V and 9 bases from J; junction bases left unmatched: 8. There are 14 residues in the CDR3. For the CDR3, the DNA is TGTGCCAGCAGTCTGGGGACAGGGACCCCGCCCCAGCATTTT. Protein product: CASSLGTGTPPQHF.

The rearrangement joins TRBV4-2 to TRBJ1-3, with D uncertain. V shed 0 bases and J shed 3 bases, with 18 bases lying between them. Germline lookup yields CDR1 LGHNA and CDR2 YNFKEQ. The CDR3 is 18 amino acids. The CDR3 region is CASSQETVRARYGNTIYF. For the CDR3, the DNA is TGTGCCAGCAGCCAAGAAACGGTGCGGGCACGTTATGGAAACACCATATATTTT.

The chain employs TRBV28 and TRBJ1-3; unclear D gene. The CDR3 has 15 residues. Trimming removed 3 bases at V and 0 bases at J, with 9 bases between. Germline CDR1 reads MDHEN; CDR2 reads SYDVKM. The chain's CDR3 is CASSLGQTSGNTIYF. CDR3 nucleotides: TGTGCCAGCAGTTTGGGTCAGACCTCTGGAAACACCATATATTTT.

This chain connects TRBV5-4 to TRBJ2-3; D is possibly TRBD1 (6 bases). V dropped 2 bases and J dropped 1 base, with 11 bases sitting between them. The germline gives CDR1 SGHNT, CDR2 YYREEE (reference sequence). The CDR3 spans 15 residues. The CDR3 nucleotides are TGTGCCAGCAGCTTCAGACAGGCTGGCACAGATACGCAGTATTTT. Amino acids: CASSFRQAGTDTQYF.

The chain is built from TRBV4-1 and TRBJ1-6; TRBD1 matches at 7 bases. Unmatched junction bases numbered 2, after V lost 0 bases and J lost 0 bases. The CDR3 is 17 amino acids. Germline CDR1 reads MGHRA; CDR2 reads YSYEKL. The CDR3 region has the DNA TGCGCCAGCAGCCAAGAGACAGGGAGCTCCTATAATTCACCCCTCCACTTT. Its protein is CASSQETGSSYNSPLHF.

The chain couples TRBV25-1 to TRBJ2-1, with 7 bases identical to TRBD2. V trimming: 8 bases; J trimming: 0 bases; junction bases outside the gene matches: 1. Germline V gene lookup returns CDR1 MGHDK and CDR2 SYGVNS. CDR3 length: 13 amino acids. The CDR3 here is CASRDYSYNEQFF. The CDR3 nucleotides read TGTGCCAGCCGGGACTACTCCTACAATGAGCAGTTCTTC.

This chain joins TRBV10-2 and TRBJ2-7; 14 bases fit TRBD2. Per the germline V gene, CDR1 is WSHSY and CDR2 is SAAADI. Trimming at V came to 6 bases and at J to 0 bases, leaving 4 bases not matched to a gene. The CDR3 is 16 amino acids. CDR3 region: CASRGLAGGTSYEQYF. The CDR3 DNA is TGCGCCAGCAGAGGACTAGCGGGGGGAACCTCCTACGAGCAGTACTTC.